Following are 12 T cell receptor beta chains from one sample sequenced in a study of beta chain features in type 1 diabetes. Study-level findings and limits: In every one of the four CD4+ subsets, TCRB CDR3s were moderately but significantly shorter in Type 1 diabetes patients.

These TCRs' antigens remain unknown. The investigators reverse transcribed all of the isolated RNA, so they sequenced expressed TCRB transcripts. Sequencing used immunoSEQ multiplex PCR; TCRdb keeps in-frame clones, though not all of them. This table has about 190,000 clones, 6.5% to 8.5% appearing once. Source material: central memory CD4+ T cells from blood. The origin of the receptors is a man between 18 and 35 years old with type 1 diabetes.

This clone has more than one count but fewer than ten. The V gene is TRBV7-8, the J gene TRBJ1-5; D is unresolved. V was trimmed by 5 bases and J by 3 bases, leaving 14 bases between them. The CDR3 is made up of 15 amino acids. Germline CDR1 SGHVS, CDR2 FQNEAQ. This CDR3 is CASSGSLGNNQPQHF. The CDR3 DNA is TGTGCCAGCAGCGGGAGCCTGGGGAACAATCAGCCCCAGCATTTT.

The J gene is TRBJ2-1, the V gene TRBV30, with D possibly matching TRBD2 (5 bases). The CDR3 extends over 15 amino acids. Germline V CDR1 and CDR2: GTSNPN, SVGIG (reference sequence). V lost 3 bases and J lost 0, with 12 bases in between. CDR3 in amino acids: CAWREDLSSYNEQFF. The DNA for the CDR3 is TGTGCCTGGAGAGAGGACTTAAGCTCCTACAATGAGCAGTTCTTC.

The CDR3 DNA reads TGTGCCACCAGCAGAGCGTCTAGCGGGTTACTTCTACGACAGCAGTACTTC. Translating it yields CATSRASSGLLLRQQYF. The chain couples TRBV15 to TRBJ2-7, with TRBD2 matching 8 bases. Unmatched junction bases numbered 16, after V lost 1 base and J lost 8 bases. The germline V gene has CDR1 LNHNV and CDR2 YYDKDF (reference sequence). The CDR3 contains 17 residues.

This clone appeared a few times. The chain has TRBV7-2 and TRBJ2-3; 10 nucleotides agree with TRBD2. V lost 5 bases to trimming and J lost 8 bases; unmatched junction nucleotides: 10. The CDR3 consists of 15 residues. Germline CDR1 reads SGHTA; CDR2 reads FQGNSA. CDR3 bases: TGTGCCAGCAGCCAAGATCCGCTAGCGGGAGCTACGCAGTATTTT. Amino acid sequence: CASSQDPLAGATQYF.

The rearrangement joins TRBV7-8 to TRBJ2-1; 9 bases line up with TRBD1. In germline, CDR1 is SGHVS, CDR2 FQNEAQ. The V segment lost 4 bases and the J segment 9 bases; nucleotides outside the gene matches: 7. The CDR3 sequence is 14 residues long. CDR3 amino acids: CASSSQGASGEQFF. The CDR3 nucleotides are TGTGCCAGCAGCTCACAGGGGGCGAGTGGTGAGCAGTTCTTC.

This clone turned up a few times. The rearrangement links TRBV19 to TRBJ2-1, with unresolved D. The CDR3 extends over 14 amino acids. The V gene lost 6 bases and the J gene lost 2 bases, with 11 bases spanning the gap. The germline CDR1 and CDR2 sequences are LNHDA and SQIVND (reference sequence). The CDR3 protein is CASRLTNTYNEQFF. For the CDR3, the DNA is TGTGCCAGTAGGCTGACAAATACCTACAATGAGCAGTTCTTC.

This chain links TRBV18 with TRBJ1-6; 7 nucleotides align to TRBD1. This CDR3 has 16 amino acids. Germline trimming cut 2 bases from V and 8 bases from J; bases unmatched to any gene: 9. Germline lookup yields CDR1 KGHSH and CDR2 LQKENI. CDR3 loop: CASSPRGTASDSPLHF. CDR3 sequence (DNA): TGTGCCAGCTCACCAAGGGGGACAGCGTCAGATTCACCCCTCCACTTT.

The chain combines TRBV4-1 with TRBJ2-2; D not certain. Germline values: CDR1 MGHRA, CDR2 YSYEKL. The CDR3 runs to 17 residues. The V end was cut by 2 bases, the J end by 5 bases, with 18 bases between. CDR3 in DNA: TGCGCCAGCAGCCAAATCGACCTAGGAATTGGGACCGGGGAGCTGTTTTTT. As protein: CASSQIDLGIGTGELFF.

Only a few counts were recorded for this clone. This chain uses TRBV29-1 with TRBJ2-3; 12 bases are shared with TRBD2. Looked up from germline, CDR1 is SQVTM and CDR2 is ANQGSEA. The junction had 5 bases not matched to a gene; V was cut back by 7 bases and J by 3 bases. The CDR3 sequence is 14 residues long. This CDR3 is CSGAGLAGTDTQYF. The CDR3 DNA reads as TGCAGCGGCGCCGGACTAGCGGGGACAGATACGCAGTATTTT.

This clone was detected a few times. The chain recombines TRBV19 with TRBJ2-5; TRBD2 is a possible D gene (6 bases). CDR1 LNHDA and CDR2 SQIVND come from the germline V gene (reference sequence). The ends were cut back, 9 bases at V and 10 bases at J, with 21 bases in the middle. This CDR3 is 13 amino acids long. The CDR3 nucleotides read TGTGCCAGCACCCGGTCGGAGGGGTCGGGCCAGTACTTC. Translation: CASTRSEGSGQYF.

The rearrangement links TRBV6-1 to TRBJ2-7, with D possibly matching TRBD2 (6 bases). Germline V gene lookup returns CDR1 MNHNS and CDR2 SASEGT. V lost 4 bases and J lost 4, with 14 bases in between. This CDR3 region has 14 residues. This CDR3 is CASSVAGRGYEQYF. For the CDR3, the DNA is TGTGCCAGCAGTGTGGCTGGACGGGGGTACGAGCAGTACTTC.

This chain joins TRBV10-3 and TRBJ1-1; TRBD1 matches 8 bases. The CDR3 runs 17 residues. Germline CDR1 is ENHRY and CDR2 is SYGVKD. The ends lost 3 bases at V and 6 bases at J; junction bases unmatched: 15. This CDR3 is CAISDRRPGRTGSEAFF. The CDR3 nucleotides are TGTGCCATCAGTGACCGACGACCGGGACGGACAGGGTCTGAAGCTTTCTTT.